Listed below are T cell receptor beta chains from one sample, sequenced in a study of blood T cells in healthy people across ages. TCRdb reanalysed the 5' RACE reads using MiXCR and keeps one entry per CDR3 protein. The repertoire includes 780,000 or so distinct CDR3 sequences, roughly 50% of them detected once, and approximately 40% sits in the top ten. Input material: blood. The receptors come from an elderly man in good health. The CDR3 runs from the conserved cysteine through the conserved F or W. The order of the fields is clone size, J gene, D gene, V gene, CDR3 length, CDR3 protein, CDR3 DNA. A D gene is named only where the DNA matches it firmly. The size field is filled for only some rows; it gives once, few, many or a size class.

NA	TRBJ2-3	NA	TRBV7-9	15	CASSKTALGEVTQYF	TGTGCCAGCAGCAAGACGGCCCTTGGTGAGGTAACGCAGTATTTT
few	TRBJ1-2	NA	TRBV20-1	16	CSARDLHSSYNYGYTF	TGCAGTGCTAGAGATTTACACAGCTCCTATAACTATGGCTACACCTTC
NA	TRBJ2-7	NA	TRBV28	12	CASSGRGYEQYF	TGTGCCAGCAGTGGCCGGGGGTACGAGCAGTACTTC
once	TRBJ1-5	NA	TRBV5-1	13	CASRVSFNQPQHF	TGCGCCAGCAGAGTCAGCTTCAATCAGCCCCAGCATTTT
NA	TRBJ2-7	NA	TRBV6-5	16	CASSRARNQEAYEQYF	TGTGCCAGCAGCCGGGCCAGGAACCAAGAAGCCTACGAGCAGTACTTC
once	TRBJ2-4	TRBD2	TRBV27	14	CASSLGGRGNIQYF	TGTGCCAGCAGTTTAGGGGGGAGGGGAAACATTCAGTACTTC
NA	TRBJ1-6	TRBD1	TRBV10-3	13	CAISGDRGSPLHF	TGTGCCATCAGTGGAGACAGGGGTTCACCCCTCCACTTT
NA	TRBJ2-1	TRBD2	TRBV20-1	15	CSARGGNSGRNEQFF	TGCAGTGCTAGAGGGGGTAATAGCGGGAGAAATGAGCAGTTCTTC
NA	TRBJ1-5	NA	TRBV29-1	15	CSVLTPGSSNQPQHF	TGCAGCGTTCTTACGCCGGGCTCCAGCAATCAGCCCCAGCATTTT
few	TRBJ2-7	NA	TRBV20-1	13	CSARKGVWDEQYF	TGCAGTGCTAGAAAGGGGGTATGGGACGAGCAGTACTTC
few	TRBJ2-3	TRBD2	TRBV5-5	15	CASSFSGVSTDTQYF	TGTGCCAGCAGTTTTAGCGGGGTCAGCACAGATACGCAGTATTTT
NA	TRBJ2-1	TRBD2	TRBV3-1	16	CASSQAGSGRYNEQFF	TGTGCCAGCAGCCAAGCGGGAAGCGGGAGATACAATGAGCAGTTCTTC
once	TRBJ2-3	NA	TRBV7-2	12	CAGNLARLSPYF	TGTGCCGGCAACTTAGCAAGACTCTCACCGTATTTT
few	TRBJ2-7	TRBD2	TRBV28	14	CASTMGGSSYEQYF	TGTGCCAGCACTATGGGGGGGAGCTCCTACGAGCAGTACTTC
NA	TRBJ2-5	TRBD1	TRBV24-1	16	CATSDSGTGGWDEQYF	TGTGCCACCAGTGACTCCGGGACAGGGGGCTGGGATGAGCAGTACTTC
once	TRBJ1-5	NA	TRBV6-1	14	CASSLVRAGQPQHF	TGTGCCAGCTCCCTCGTGAGGGCCGGACAGCCCCAGCATTTT
NA	TRBJ2-2	TRBD2	TRBV2	14	CASTSGSNPGELFF	TGTGCCAGTACTAGCGGGAGCAATCCCGGGGAGCTGTTTTTT
NA	TRBJ1-2	TRBD1	TRBV5-5	13	CASSRGTGTGYTF	TGTGCCAGCAGCCGCGGGACAGGGACAGGCTACACCTTC
few	TRBJ2-7	NA	TRBV2	15	CASREERPSSYEQYF	TGTGCCAGCAGGGAGGAGCGGCCGAGCTCCTACGAGCAGTACTTC
NA	TRBJ1-5	NA	TRBV16	14	CASSHGGSNQPQHF	TGTGCCAGCAGCCACGGGGGGAGCAATCAGCCCCAGCATTTT
NA	TRBJ1-5	NA	TRBV6-1	15	CASAPRTVGNQPQHF	TGTGCCAGCGCTCCTCGGACAGTCGGCAATCAGCCCCAGCATTTT
NA	TRBJ2-7	NA	TRBV29-1	11	CSVLVNYEQYF	TGCAGCGTCCTCGTTAACTACGAGCAGTACTTC
NA	TRBJ2-7	NA	TRBV18	15	CASSPEVGQTYEQYF	TGTGCCAGCTCACCAGAAGTGGGCCAAACCTACGAGCAGTACTTC
few	TRBJ2-3	NA	TRBV7-6	14	CASSPAGSGRYAYF	TGTGCCAGCAGCCCGGCAGGGAGTGGCAGATACGCGTATTTT
few	TRBJ1-1	NA	TRBV7-3	13	CASRKQMNTEAFF	TGTGCCAGCAGGAAGCAGATGAACACTGAAGCTTTCTTT
NA	TRBJ1-5	TRBD1	TRBV5-1	15	CASSPGGDRAQPQHF	TGCGCCAGCAGCCCGGGGGGGGACAGGGCTCAGCCCCAGCATTTT
NA	TRBJ2-1	NA	TRBV12-3/TRBV12-4	17	CASSPRTTRFSYNEQFF	TGTGCCAGCAGTCCGCGAACTACCAGATTCTCCTACAATGAGCAGTTCTTC
few	TRBJ2-1	NA	TRBV6-1	16	CASSEVRSGLRNEQFF	TGTGCCAGCAGTGAAGTGAGGTCGGGGCTTAGGAATGAGCAGTTCTTC
NA	TRBJ2-7	NA	TRBV20-1	12	CSAGLGGYEQYF	TGCAGTGCTGGGTTAGGGGGGTACGAGCAGTACTTC
many	TRBJ2-1	TRBD2	TRBV29-1	16	CSVEDVGGVSYNEQFF	TGCAGCGTTGAAGATGTCGGGGGGGTATCCTACAATGAGCAGTTCTTC
NA	TRBJ2-1	NA	TRBV2	14	CASTRGDPYNEQFF	TGTGCCAGCACACGGGGCGATCCCTACAATGAGCAGTTCTTC
few	TRBJ2-7	NA	TRBV29-1	13	CSVEAETWDEQYF	TGCAGCGTTGAAGCAGAAACATGGGACGAGCAGTACTTC
NA	TRBJ2-2	NA	TRBV5-6	15	CASRRSQANTGELFF	TGTGCCAGCAGGAGATCTCAGGCGAACACCGGGGAGCTGTTTTTT
NA	TRBJ1-6	NA	TRBV2	13	CASSVDMGSPLHF	TGTGCCAGCAGTGTGGACATGGGCTCACCCCTCCACTTT
few	TRBJ1-1	NA	TRBV6-6	14	CASSYLALNTEAFF	TGTGCCAGCAGTTACCTAGCCCTGAACACTGAAGCTTTCTTT
NA	TRBJ1-5	TRBD1	TRBV14	19	CASSQVVGTPGTGEEPQHF	TGTGCCAGCAGCCAAGTTGTCGGGACCCCCGGGACAGGGGAAGAGCCCCAGCATTTT
few	TRBJ2-4	TRBD2	TRBV7-8	18	CASSLGGTSGRIGNIQYF	TGTGCCAGCAGCTTAGGAGGGACTAGCGGGAGGATTGGAAACATTCAGTACTTC
NA	TRBJ1-2	TRBD1	TRBV7-9	13	CASSWTGWRGYTF	TGTGCCAGCAGCTGGACAGGGTGGCGTGGCTACACCTTC
few	TRBJ2-5	NA	TRBV24-1	11	CATRHFDEQYF	TGTGCCACCCGACACTTCGATGAGCAGTACTTC
NA	TRBJ2-4	TRBD1	TRBV7-9	14	CASSLAPKQGEQYF	TGTGCCAGCAGCTTAGCGCCTAAACAGGGGGAGCAGTACTTC
NA	TRBJ2-1	TRBD2	TRBV4-1	14	CASSKLAGRNEQFF	TGCGCCAGCAGCAAACTAGCGGGGAGGAATGAGCAGTTCTTC